This T cell receptor beta chain derives from a study of Graves' ophthalmopathy and Graves' hyperthyroidism. Study-wide results and limits: The model's prediction of ophthalmopathy progression had about 70% sensitivity and around 72% specificity.

CDR3 regions of TCR beta were amplified from RNA transcripts. A first-round RT-PCR used HTBI primers, followed by a second-round multiplex PCR. TCRdb re-analysed the multiplex PCR reads in MiXCR, keeping a single row per CDR3 protein. Among around 470,000 distinct CDR3 sequences listed, 14% were seen once. PBMCs had their origin in fresh peripheral blood (more than 9.5 ml). This clonotype was recorded at least ten times. Its specificity is unknown. The CDR3 covers 12 residues. The V end was cut by 4 bases, the J end by 9 bases, with 13 bases between. Germline V gene data show CDR1 as DFQATT and CDR2 as SNEGSKA (reference sequence).

The sequenced sample was blood. The V gene is TRBV20-1, the J gene TRBJ1-5, with a tentative D call TRBD1 (5 bases). This TCR was recovered from a woman aged 30 to 39 with Graves' ophthalmopathy. The CDR3 DNA sequence: TGCAGTGCTACAGGGCTAGGTGGGCCCCAGCATTTT. Protein product: CSATGLGGPQHF.